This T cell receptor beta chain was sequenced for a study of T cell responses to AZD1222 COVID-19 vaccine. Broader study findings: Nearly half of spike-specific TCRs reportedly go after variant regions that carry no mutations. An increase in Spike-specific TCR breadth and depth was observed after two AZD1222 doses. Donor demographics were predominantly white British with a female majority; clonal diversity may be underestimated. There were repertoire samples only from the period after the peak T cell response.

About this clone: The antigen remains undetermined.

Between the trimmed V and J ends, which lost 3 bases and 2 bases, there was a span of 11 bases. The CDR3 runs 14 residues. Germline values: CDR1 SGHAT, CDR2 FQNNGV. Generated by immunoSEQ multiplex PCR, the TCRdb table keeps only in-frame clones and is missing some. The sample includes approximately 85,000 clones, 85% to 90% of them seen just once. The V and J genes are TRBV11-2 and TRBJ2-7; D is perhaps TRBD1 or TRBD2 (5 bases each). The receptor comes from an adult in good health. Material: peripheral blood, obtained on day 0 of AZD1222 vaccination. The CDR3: CASSFPGTPYEQYF. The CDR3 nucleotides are TGTGCCAGCAGCTTCCCCGGGACCCCCTACGAGCAGTACTTC.